This TCR beta chain was found in a study of control samples from healthy donors and cancer patients. The assay was immunoSEQ multiplex PCR, and TCRdb's table has in-frame clones only and misses some. Of 190,000 or so clones in the sample, 90% to 95% were seen once. CDR3 length: 13 amino acids. The germline gives CDR1 SGHRS, CDR2 YFSETQ. The V segment lost 6 bases and the J segment 7 bases; nucleotides outside the gene matches: 8. This rearrangement joins TRBV5-1 to TRBJ1-1; 8 positions agree with TRBD1. The receptor was derived from a man between 18 and 35 years old in good health. Sequenced sample: blood. The CDR3 sequence is CASTPQGAGEAFF. The CDR3, as DNA: TGCGCCAGCACCCCCCAGGGGGCAGGTGAAGCTTTCTTT.